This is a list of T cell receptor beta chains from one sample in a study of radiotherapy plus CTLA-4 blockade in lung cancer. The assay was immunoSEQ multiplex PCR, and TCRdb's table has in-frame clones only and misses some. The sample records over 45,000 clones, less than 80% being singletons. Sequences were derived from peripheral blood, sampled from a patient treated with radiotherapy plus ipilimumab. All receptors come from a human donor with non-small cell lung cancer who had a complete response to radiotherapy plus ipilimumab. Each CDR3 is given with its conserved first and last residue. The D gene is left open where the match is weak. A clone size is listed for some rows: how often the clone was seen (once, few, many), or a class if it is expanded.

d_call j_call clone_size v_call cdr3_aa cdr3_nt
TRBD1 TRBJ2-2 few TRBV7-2 CASSLRQGATGELFF TGTGCCAGCAGCTTAAGACAGGGGGCGACCGGGGAGCTGTTTTTT
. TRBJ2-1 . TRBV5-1 CASSIGPGAYNEQFF TGCGCCAGCAGCATCGGACCCGGGGCCTACAATGAGCAGTTCTTC
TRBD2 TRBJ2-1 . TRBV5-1 CASSVTSASSYNEQFF TGCGCCAGCAGCGTGACTAGCGCGAGCTCCTACAATGAGCAGTTCTTC
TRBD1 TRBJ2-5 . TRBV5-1 CASSFFSPVPGTGVWETQYF TGCGCCAGCAGCTTTTTTTCACCTGTCCCCGGGACAGGGGTTTGGGAGACCCAGTACTTC
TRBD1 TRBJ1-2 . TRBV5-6 CASSRDRGQYGYTF TGTGCCAGCAGCCGCGACAGGGGGCAATATGGCTACACCTTC
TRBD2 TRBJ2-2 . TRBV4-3 CASSQDQTILAGGTGELFF TGCGCCAGCAGCCAAGATCAGACCATACTAGCGGGGGGAACCGGGGAGCTGTTTTTT
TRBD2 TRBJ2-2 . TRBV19 CASRLAGGQGGELFF TGTGCCAGTAGACTAGCGGGGGGGCAAGGCGGGGAGCTGTTTTTT
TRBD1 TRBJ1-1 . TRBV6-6 CASSPGTVMNTEAFF TGTGCCAGCAGTCCCGGGACAGTGATGAACACTGAAGCTTTCTTT
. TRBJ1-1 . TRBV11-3 CASSLFGGEGNTEAFF TGTGCCAGCAGCTTATTTGGAGGGGAGGGAAACACTGAAGCTTTCTTT
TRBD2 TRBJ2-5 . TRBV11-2 CASSPGTSGLETQYF TGTGCCAGCAGCCCGGGGACTAGCGGGCTGGAGACCCAGTACTTC
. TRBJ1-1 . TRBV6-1 CASGGGALGTEAFF TGTGCCAGTGGCGGGGGGGCTCTGGGCACTGAAGCTTTCTTT
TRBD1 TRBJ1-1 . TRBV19 CASSSQGMNTEAFF TGTGCCAGTAGCTCACAGGGGATGAACACTGAAGCTTTCTTT
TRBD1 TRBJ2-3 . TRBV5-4 CASSLTTGGGSTDTQYF TGTGCCAGCAGCTTGACGACAGGGGGAGGTAGCACAGATACGCAGTATTTT
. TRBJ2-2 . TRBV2 CASASELNTGELFF TGTGCCAGTGCCTCGGAGCTGAACACCGGGGAGCTGTTTTTT
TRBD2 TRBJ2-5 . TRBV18 CASSPGSERGTETQYF TGTGCCAGCTCACCGGGGAGTGAGCGGGGGACGGAGACCCAGTACTTC
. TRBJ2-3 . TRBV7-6 CASSRNGDTQYF TGTGCCAGCAGCCGGAACGGGGATACGCAGTATTTT
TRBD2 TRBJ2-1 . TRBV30 CAWSHGGGRLNEQFF TGTGCCTGGAGCCACGGGGGGGGGCGGCTAAATGAGCAGTTCTTC
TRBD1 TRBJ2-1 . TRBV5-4 CASLRTGGNEQFF TGTGCCAGCCTACGGACAGGGGGCAATGAGCAGTTCTTC
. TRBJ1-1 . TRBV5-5 CASSLIAGGDPGAFF TGTGCCAGCAGCTTGATCGCTGGGGGGGATCCTGGAGCTTTCTTT
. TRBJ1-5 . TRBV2 CASTEMDRYQPQHF TGTGCCAGCACCGAGATGGACAGATATCAGCCCCAGCATTTT
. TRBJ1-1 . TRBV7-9 CASSLGHGSSGTEAFF TGTGCCAGCAGCTTAGGTCACGGATCCTCCGGGACTGAAGCTTTCTTT
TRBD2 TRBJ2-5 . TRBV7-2 CASSLAPPTSGKGTQYF TGTGCCAGCAGCTTAGCCCCCCCGACTAGCGGGAAAGGGACCCAGTACTTC
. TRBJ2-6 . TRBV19 CASSISRSGANVLTF TGTGCCAGTAGTATTAGTCGCTCTGGGGCCAACGTCCTGACTTTC
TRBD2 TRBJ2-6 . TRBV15 CATSRVFGGFGANVLTF TGTGCCACCAGCAGAGTCTTCGGGGGGTTTGGGGCCAACGTCCTGACTTTC
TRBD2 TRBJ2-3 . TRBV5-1 CASSLRLAVDTQYF TGCGCCAGCAGCTTGCGTCTAGCGGTGGATACGCAGTATTTT
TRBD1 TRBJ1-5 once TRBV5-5 CASSDRGYQPQHF TGTGCCAGCAGCGACAGGGGGTATCAGCCCCAGCATTTT
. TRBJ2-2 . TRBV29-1 CSVAVNTGELFF TGCAGCGTTGCGGTGAACACCGGGGAGCTGTTTTTT
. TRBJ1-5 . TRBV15 CATSRGTGTRYQPQHF TGTGCCACCAGCAGGGGCACCGGGACAAGGTATCAGCCCCAGCATTTT
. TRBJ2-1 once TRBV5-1 CASSRLDNEQFF TGCGCCAGCAGCCGATTAGACAATGAGCAGTTCTTC
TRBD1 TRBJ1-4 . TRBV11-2 CASTPRTGRTTNEKLFF TGTGCCAGCACCCCTAGGACAGGGAGAACAACTAATGAAAAACTGTTTTTT
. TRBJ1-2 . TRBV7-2 CASSLDGSVLRGGYTF TGTGCCAGCAGCTTAGACGGGTCAGTCCTTCGTGGTGGCTACACCTTC
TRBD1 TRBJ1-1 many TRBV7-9 CASSPDTQGETEAFF TGTGCCAGCAGTCCGGATACACAGGGGGAGACTGAAGCTTTCTTT
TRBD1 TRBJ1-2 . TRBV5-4 CASSFPRQGSMGYTF TGTGCCAGCAGCTTCCCACGACAGGGGTCGATGGGCTACACCTTC
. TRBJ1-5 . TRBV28 CASSRRYQPQHF TGTGCCAGCAGTCGCAGATATCAGCCCCAGCATTTT
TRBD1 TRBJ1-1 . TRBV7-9 CASSLVPGGVNTEAFF TGTGCCAGCAGCTTAGTGCCAGGGGGCGTGAACACTGAAGCTTTCTTT
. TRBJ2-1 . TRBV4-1 CASSQPGGQFF TGCGCCAGCAGCCAGCCCGGGGGGCAGTTCTTC
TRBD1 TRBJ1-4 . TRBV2 CASGQGRDEKLFF TGTGCCAGTGGACAGGGTCGTGATGAAAAACTGTTTTTT
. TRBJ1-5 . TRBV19 CASSITGVYSNQPQHF TGTGCCAGTAGTATCACCGGGGTCTATAGCAATCAGCCCCAGCATTTT
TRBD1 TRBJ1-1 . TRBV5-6 CASSAGTGRLNTEAFF TGTGCCAGCAGCGCAGGGACAGGGAGGCTGAACACTGAAGCTTTCTTT
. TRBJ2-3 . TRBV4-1 CASSPGRGSDTQYF TGCGCCAGCAGCCCAGGCAGAGGGTCGGATACGCAGTATTTT
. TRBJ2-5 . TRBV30 CAWSQGLIETQYF TGTGCCTGGAGTCAGGGGCTGATCGAGACCCAGTACTTC
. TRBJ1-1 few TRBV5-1 CASTEDSWNTEAFF TGCGCCAGCACCGAAGACAGTTGGAACACTGAAGCTTTCTTT
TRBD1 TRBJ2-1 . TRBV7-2 CASSWDRALIYEQFF TGTGCCAGCAGCTGGGACAGGGCATTGATCTATGAGCAGTTCTTC
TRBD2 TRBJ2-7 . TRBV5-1 CASSTSGTSGAYEQYF TGCGCCAGCAGCACGTCAGGGACTAGCGGGGCCTACGAGCAGTACTTC
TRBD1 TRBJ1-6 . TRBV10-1 CASSSGTANSPLHF TGCGCCAGCAGCTCCGGGACAGCTAATTCACCCCTCCACTTT
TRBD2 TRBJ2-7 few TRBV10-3 CAISGGGLGYF TGTGCCATCTCCGGGGGGGGCTTGGGGTACTTC
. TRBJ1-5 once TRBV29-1 CSVNPGGDQPQHF TGCAGCGTTAACCCTGGGGGGGATCAGCCCCAGCATTTT
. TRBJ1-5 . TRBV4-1 CASSQDRGLVRPQHF TGCGCCAGCAGCCAAGATCGAGGCCTGGTAAGGCCCCAGCATTTT
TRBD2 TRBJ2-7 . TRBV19 CASSAGTRGTGEQYF TGTGCCAGTAGTGCCGGGACTAGGGGAACTGGCGAGCAGTACTTC
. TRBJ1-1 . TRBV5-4 CASSLEYGSTEAFF TGTGCCAGCAGCTTGGAATACGGGAGCACTGAAGCTTTCTTT
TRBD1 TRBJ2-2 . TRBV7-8 CASSPQQQGGELFF TGTGCCAGCAGCCCGCAACAACAGGGGGGGGAGCTGTTTTTT
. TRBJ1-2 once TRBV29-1 CSSLGAGFYGYTF TGCAGCTCTCTGGGGGCAGGCTTTTATGGCTACACCTTC
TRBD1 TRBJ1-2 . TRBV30 CAWGTGSSGGYTF TGTGCCTGGGGGACAGGTTCCTCAGGCGGCTACACCTTC
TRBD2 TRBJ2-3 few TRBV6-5 CASSYGAGGPLDTQYF TGTGCCAGCAGTTACGGCGCGGGGGGGCCGTTAGATACGCAGTATTTT
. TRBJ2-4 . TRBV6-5 CATTRLGWNIQYF TGTGCCACCACAAGACTGGGTTGGAACATTCAGTACTTC